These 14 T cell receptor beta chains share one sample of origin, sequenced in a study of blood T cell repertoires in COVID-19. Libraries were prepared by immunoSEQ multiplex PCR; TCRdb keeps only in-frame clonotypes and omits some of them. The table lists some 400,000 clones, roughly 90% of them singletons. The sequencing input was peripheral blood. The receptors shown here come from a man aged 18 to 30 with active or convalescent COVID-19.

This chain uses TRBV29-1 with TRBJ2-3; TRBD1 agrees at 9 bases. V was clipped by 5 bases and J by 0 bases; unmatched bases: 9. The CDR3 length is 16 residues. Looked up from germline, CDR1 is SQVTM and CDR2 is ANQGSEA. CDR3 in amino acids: CSVMGGTGRSTDTQYF. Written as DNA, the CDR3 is TGCAGCGTTATGGGAGGGACAGGGAGGAGCACAGATACGCAGTATTTT.

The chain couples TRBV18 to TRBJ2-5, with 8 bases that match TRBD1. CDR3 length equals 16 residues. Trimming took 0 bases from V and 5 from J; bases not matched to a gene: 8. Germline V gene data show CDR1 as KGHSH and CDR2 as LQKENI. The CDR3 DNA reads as TGTGCCAGCTCACCACCGGTTGCCAGGGGGCGCGAGACCCAGTACTTC. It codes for CASSPPVARGRETQYF.

CDR3 bases: TGTGCCAGCAGCTGGCGGACAGGGGCTAGCACAGATACGCAGTATTTT. Translating it yields CASSWRTGASTDTQYF. This chain connects TRBV7-2 to TRBJ2-3; the match to TRBD1 covers 9 bases. The CDR3 loop spans 16 amino acids. With V trimmed by 4 bases and J by 0 bases, 5 bases remained unmatched. The germline gives CDR1 SGHTA, CDR2 FQGNSA.

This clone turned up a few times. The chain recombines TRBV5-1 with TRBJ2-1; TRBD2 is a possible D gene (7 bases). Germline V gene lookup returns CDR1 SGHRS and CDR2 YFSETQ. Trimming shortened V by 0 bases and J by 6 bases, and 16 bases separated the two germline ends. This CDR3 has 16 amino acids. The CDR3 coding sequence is TGCGCCAGCAGCTTGGTACTGAGGGGGGGAGCCAATGAGCAGTTCTTC. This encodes CASSLVLRGGANEQFF.

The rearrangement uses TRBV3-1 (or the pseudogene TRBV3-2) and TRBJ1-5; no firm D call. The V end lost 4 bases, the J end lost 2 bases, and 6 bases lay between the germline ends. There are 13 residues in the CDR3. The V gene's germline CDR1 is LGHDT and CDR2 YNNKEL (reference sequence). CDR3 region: CASSPRGNQPQHF. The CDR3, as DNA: TGTGCCAGCAGCCCCCGGGGCAATCAGCCCCAGCATTTT.

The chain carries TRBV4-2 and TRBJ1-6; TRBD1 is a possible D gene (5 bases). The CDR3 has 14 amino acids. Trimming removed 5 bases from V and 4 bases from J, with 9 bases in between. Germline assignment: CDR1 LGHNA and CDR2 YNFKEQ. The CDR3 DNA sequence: TGTGCCAGCAGCGATGACAGTTATAATTCACCCCTCCACTTT. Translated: CASSDDSYNSPLHF.

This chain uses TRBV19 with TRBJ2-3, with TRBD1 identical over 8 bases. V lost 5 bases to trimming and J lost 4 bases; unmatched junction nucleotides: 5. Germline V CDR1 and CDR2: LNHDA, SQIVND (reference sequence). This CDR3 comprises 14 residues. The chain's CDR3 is CASSLGQGADTQYF. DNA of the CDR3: TGTGCCAGTAGTCTAGGACAGGGAGCAGATACGCAGTATTTT.

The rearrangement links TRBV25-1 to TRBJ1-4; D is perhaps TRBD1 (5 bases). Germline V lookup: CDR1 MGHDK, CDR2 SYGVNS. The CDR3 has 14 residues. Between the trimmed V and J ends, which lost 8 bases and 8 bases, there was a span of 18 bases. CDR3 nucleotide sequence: TGTGCCAGCCAAAGGCAGGGAGGTAGGGAAAAACTGTTTTTT. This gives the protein CASQRQGGREKLFF.

CDR3 nucleotide sequence: TGTGCCAGCAGTTCGGACAGCCTTGGTGAGCAGTTCTTC. Amino acids: CASSSDSLGEQFF. The chain carries TRBV6-6 and TRBJ2-1; a possible D gene is TRBD1 (6 bases). Germline V gene sequence: CDR1 MNHNY, CDR2 SVGAGI (reference sequence). This CDR3 region has 13 residues. Deletions cut 4 bases from V and 9 bases from J, with 13 bases between.

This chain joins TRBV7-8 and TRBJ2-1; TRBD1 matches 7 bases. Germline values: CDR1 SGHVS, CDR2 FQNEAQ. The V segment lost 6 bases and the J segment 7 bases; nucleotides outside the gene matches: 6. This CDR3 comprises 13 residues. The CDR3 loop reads CASSLQQGNEQFF. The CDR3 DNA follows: TGTGCCAGCAGTTTACAACAGGGGAATGAGCAGTTCTTC.

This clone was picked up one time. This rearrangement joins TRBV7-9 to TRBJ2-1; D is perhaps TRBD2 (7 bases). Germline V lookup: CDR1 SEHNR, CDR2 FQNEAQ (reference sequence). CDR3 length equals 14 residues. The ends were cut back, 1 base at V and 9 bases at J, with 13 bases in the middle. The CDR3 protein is CASSLDAGAGEQFF. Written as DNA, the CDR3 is TGTGCCAGCAGCTTAGATGCGGGGGCGGGTGAGCAGTTCTTC.

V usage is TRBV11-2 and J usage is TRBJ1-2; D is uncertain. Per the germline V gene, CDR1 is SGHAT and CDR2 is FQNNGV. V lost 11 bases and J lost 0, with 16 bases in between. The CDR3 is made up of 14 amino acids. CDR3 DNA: TGTGCCGCAGCCCCCCCTGAGGCTAACTATGGCTACACCTTC. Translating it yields CAAAPPEANYGYTF.

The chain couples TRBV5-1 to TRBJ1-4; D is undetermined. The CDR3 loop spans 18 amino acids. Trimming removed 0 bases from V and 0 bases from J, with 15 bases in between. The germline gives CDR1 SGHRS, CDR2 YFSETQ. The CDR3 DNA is TGCGCCAGCAGCTTGGTCGGGGTCCGGAGTGCAACTAATGAAAAACTGTTTTTT. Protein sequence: CASSLVGVRSATNEKLFF.

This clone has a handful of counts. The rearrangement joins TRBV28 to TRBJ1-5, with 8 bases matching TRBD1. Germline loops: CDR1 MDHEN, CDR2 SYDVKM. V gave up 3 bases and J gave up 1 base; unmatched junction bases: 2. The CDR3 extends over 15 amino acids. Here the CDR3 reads CASSLQGASNQPQHF. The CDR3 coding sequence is TGTGCCAGCAGTTTGCAGGGGGCGAGCAATCAGCCCCAGCATTTT. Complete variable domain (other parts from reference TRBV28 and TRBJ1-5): DVKVTQSSRYLVKRTGEKVFLECVQDMDHENMFWYRQDPGLGLRLIYFSYDVKMKEKGDIPEGYSVSREKKERFSLILESASTNQTSMYLCASSLQGASNQPQHFGDGTRLSIL.